These T cell receptor beta chains were read from a single sample in a study of T-cell reconstitution after alpha-beta-depleted transplantation in children. TCRdb processed the PCR reads anew with MiXCR; each CDR3 protein has one entry. The sample has roughly 790,000 distinct CDR3 sequences; under 20% are singletons. The sample here was PBMCs, mostly from graft donor cells, taken 360 days after TCRalphabeta/CD19-depleted stem cell transplant. Receptor source: a male patient younger than 18 who had a stem cell transplant for acute lymphoblastic leukemia, so the T cells may come from the graft donor. Both conserved end residues are part of each CDR3. The D gene is left open where the match is weak. Where a row states a size, it is once, few, many or the class of an expanded clone; other rows omit it.

abundance	d_gene	v_gene	j_gene	CDR3nt	CDR3aa
few	NA	TRBV30	TRBJ1-5	TGTGCCTGGAGCGGTGGTCAGGTGCTGCCCCAGCATTTT	CAWSGGQVLPQHF
NA	NA	TRBV20-1	TRBJ1-5	TGCAGTGCTAGAGATGGGAGGGTCCAGCCCCAGCATTTT	CSARDGRVQPQHF
NA	NA	TRBV13	TRBJ2-7	TGTGCCAGCAGCAAGGGACCCAGGAACTACGAGCAGTACTTC	CASSKGPRNYEQYF
NA	NA	TRBV5-6	TRBJ1-1	TGTGCCAGCAGCTTGGGTCTTAGGGGAGGGAACACTGAAGCTTTCTTT	CASSLGLRGGNTEAFF
few	NA	TRBV7-8	TRBJ2-6	TGTGCCAGCCAAGGGAGGTACAGGGGAAGCTCTGGGGCCAACGTCCTGACTTTC	CASQGRYRGSSGANVLTF
NA	TRBD2	TRBV7-9	TRBJ2-3	TGTGCCAGCAGCCTAGCCGGACTAGCCTTCACAGATACGCAGTATTTT	CASSLAGLAFTDTQYF
NA	NA	TRBV19	TRBJ1-5	TGTGCCAGTAGTACAGTTGGGGGTCAGCCCCAGCATTTT	CASSTVGGQPQHF
NA	NA	TRBV12-3/TRBV12-4	TRBJ2-1	TGTGCCAGCAGTCCCCCGGGCTTCGCTTTCTCCTACAATGAGCAGTTCTTC	CASSPPGFAFSYNEQFF
few	NA	TRBV19	TRBJ2-1	TGTGCCTCCCTCTCCTGGCGACAGGCCACCTACAATGAGCAGTTCTTC	CASLSWRQATYNEQFF
NA	TRBD1	TRBV12-3/TRBV12-4	TRBJ1-5	TGTGCCAGCAGACCCGGGACAGGGGGCCGCAATCAGCCCCAGCATTTT	CASRPGTGGRNQPQHF
few	TRBD2	TRBV24-1	TRBJ2-1	TGTGCCACCAGTGATCCCGGGACTAGCGGGTGGGGCGAGCAGTTCTTC	CATSDPGTSGWGEQFF
few	TRBD1	TRBV27	TRBJ1-2	TGTGCCAGCGGTTTAACAGGGGAAGGCTACACCTTC	CASGLTGEGYTF
many	NA	TRBV4-1	TRBJ2-5	TGCGCCAGCAGCTCTAGATTCGATGAGACCCAGTACTTC	CASSSRFDETQYF
NA	NA	TRBV27	TRBJ2-1	TGTGCCAGCAGTTTCGGCGGGACGGGCCACAATGAGCAGTTCTTC	CASSFGGTGHNEQFF
many	TRBD1	TRBV18	TRBJ2-1	TGTGCCAGCAGCCCAGGGGGCAGCTCCTACAATGAGCAGTTCTTC	CASSPGGSSYNEQFF
many	NA	TRBV5-1	TRBJ2-7	TGCGCCAGCAGCTTGGTCCCCGGGTTTTACGAGCAGTACTTC	CASSLVPGFYEQYF
NA	NA	TRBV5-5	TRBJ2-1	TGTGCCAGCAGCCCGCCCTTTAAGGACGGGCACTTCTTC	CASSPPFKDGHFF
NA	NA	TRBV6-6	TRBJ2-7	TGTGCCAGCAGTGGGGGGCAGCCCAACTACGAGCAGTACTTC	CASSGGQPNYEQYF
few	NA	TRBV20-1	TRBJ1-5	TGCAGTGCAGGCCCAGGGAGCGGCAATCAGCCCCAGCATTTT	CSAGPGSGNQPQHF
few	NA	TRBV12-3/TRBV12-4	TRBJ2-5	TGTGCCAGCAGCCCGGCGCATGAAGAGACCCAGTACTTC	CASSPAHEETQYF
many	NA	TRBV20-1	TRBJ1-3	TGCAGTGCTAGATTGGGGACGGGTCTCTCTGGAAACACCATATATTTT	CSARLGTGLSGNTIYF
NA	TRBD2	TRBV2	TRBJ2-3	TGTGCCAGCAGCTGGGGGGGAATTGATGGAGATACGCAGTATTTT	CASSWGGIDGDTQYF
few	TRBD2	TRBV2	TRBJ2-3	TGTGCCAGCAGTGAGTTAGCGGGGTCCACAGATACGCAGTATTTT	CASSELAGSTDTQYF
NA	NA	TRBV6-1	TRBJ2-5	TGTGCCAGCAACCCACGACACTCGGGGCGCATGACCCAGTACTTC	CASNPRHSGRMTQYF
NA	TRBD2	TRBV5-1	TRBJ2-1	TGCGCCAGCAGCGGCGGGAGCCGAAATGAGCAGTTCTTC	CASSGGSRNEQFF
NA	NA	TRBV18	TRBJ2-2	TGTGCCAGCTCACCACCAAGACGGTACACCGGGGAGCTGTTTTTT	CASSPPRRYTGELFF
many	TRBD2	TRBV7-8	TRBJ2-7	TGTGCCAGCAGCCCCCTGACTAGCGGGAGGAACGAGCAGTACTTC	CASSPLTSGRNEQYF
few	NA	TRBV4-1	TRBJ2-1	TGCGCCAGCAGCCAAGAGGGAGGAGCTAGCGACAATGAGCAGTTCTTC	CASSQEGGASDNEQFF
few	NA	TRBV29-1	TRBJ2-7	TGCAGCGTACTAACGCCGGGCTACGAGCAGTACTTC	CSVLTPGYEQYF
NA	NA	TRBV9	TRBJ1-6	TGTGCCAGCAGCGGAGGAGCGTCGAATAATTCACCCCTCCACTTT	CASSGGASNNSPLHF
few	NA	TRBV4-1	TRBJ2-1	TGCGCCAGCAGCCAAGACAGCTACTCCTACAATGAGCAGTTCTTC	CASSQDSYSYNEQFF
once	NA	TRBV20-1	TRBJ1-5	TGCAGTGCTAGACGGGACCAAGGAGGGCATCAGCCCCAGCATTTT	CSARRDQGGHQPQHF
NA	NA	TRBV20-1	TRBJ1-5	TGCAGTGCTAGTCCCGGGACGGACAGCAATCAGCCCCAGCATTTT	CSASPGTDSNQPQHF
NA	NA	TRBV3-1	TRBJ2-7	TGTGCCAGCAGCCAAAGGACTACGATCTACGAGCAGTACTTC	CASSQRTTIYEQYF
few	NA	TRBV20-1	TRBJ2-5	TGCAGTGCTACGACAAGGGAGACCCAGTACTTC	CSATTRETQYF